Shown below are 8 T cell receptor beta chains from a single sample sequenced in a study of CD8 T cells in ankylosing spondylitis. Each CDR3 protein is one row after TCRdb ran MiXCR on the 5' RACE reads. Here the sample spans a few hundred thousand distinct CDR3 sequences, roughly 10% being singletons. Specimen: blood, either unsorted or a sorted T cell fraction (not recorded which). These receptors were collected from a male donor with ankylosing spondylitis or in good health (not recorded which).

At least ten counts were recorded for this clonotype. The chain couples TRBV27 to TRBJ2-7; 7 bases agree with TRBD1. V shed 5 bases and J 2 bases; nucleotides not matched to a gene: 9. Per germline, CDR1 MNHEY and CDR2 SMNVEV (reference sequence). The CDR3 extends over 15 amino acids. CDR3 nucleotide sequence: TGTGCCAGCAGTCCCTGGACAGGACGCACCTACGAGCAGTACTTC. Translation: CASSPWTGRTYEQYF.

This clonotype was picked up many times. This chain connects TRBV7-6 to TRBJ2-3; TRBD1 might be the D (6 bases). The CDR3 extends over 15 amino acids. V lost 5 bases to trimming and J lost 0 bases, with 12 bases between them. CDR1 is SGHVS, CDR2 FNYEAQ, per germline. The DNA of the CDR3 is TGTGCCAGCAGCCGTTACAGGGCTAGCACAGATACGCAGTATTTT. This gives the protein CASSRYRASTDTQYF.

This clonotype was recorded at least ten times. The CDR3 coding sequence is TGTGCCAGCAGCCCACCGGAACAAATGAATGAGCAGTTCTTC. Translated: CASSPPEQMNEQFF. This rearrangement joins TRBV7-6 to TRBJ2-1; D is unresolved. With 5 bases removed from V and 7 bases from J, the gap between germline ends came to 15 bases. The length of the CDR3 is 14 residues. CDR1 and CDR2 from the germline V gene are SGHVS and FNYEAQ.

At least ten counts were recorded for this clonotype. V gene TRBV5-1 combines with J gene TRBJ2-7; the match to TRBD1 covers 7 bases. The CDR3 length is 15 residues. Losses at the gene ends were 0 bases for V and 1 base for J; bases not matched to a gene: 4. In germline, CDR1 is SGHRS, CDR2 YFSETQ. CDR3 nucleotides: TGCGCCAGCAGCTTGGGACAGGGAAATTCCTACGAGCAGTACTTC. Translating gives CASSLGQGNSYEQYF.

This clonotype was seen only a few times. The genes are TRBV20-1 and TRBJ2-1, with 8 bases aligning to TRBD2. The germline V gene encodes CDR1 DFQATT and CDR2 SNEGSKA (reference sequence). V lost 6 bases to trimming and J lost 4 bases; unmatched junction nucleotides: 11. The CDR3 totals 15 residues. CDR3: CSAKAAGRDYNEQFF. The CDR3 DNA reads as TGCAGTGCCAAGGCTGCCGGGAGGGATTACAATGAGCAGTTCTTC.

This clonotype was counted only a few times. The genes are TRBV28 and TRBJ1-6; tentatively, D is TRBD1 (5 bases). Trimming shortened V by 5 bases and J by 9 bases, and 11 bases separated the two germline ends. Germline CDR1 MDHEN, CDR2 SYDVKM. The CDR3 has 13 amino acids. The CDR3: CASSRQSGSPLHF. The DNA of the CDR3 is TGTGCCAGCAGTCGACAGTCGGGTTCACCCCTCCACTTT.

Details on this clonotype: Possible read error: a much larger clone is one base away. The chain combines TRBV7-2 with TRBJ2-2, with D possibly TRBD2 on 6 matching bases. The CDR3 loop spans 14 amino acids. Germline-derived CDR1 and CDR2 are SGHTA and FQGNSA. The CDR3 here is CASRLLANTWELFF. The CDR3, as DNA: TGTGCCAGCAGATTGCTAGCGAACACCTGGGAGCTGTTTTTT.

The table lists this clonotype with many counts. This rearrangement joins TRBV6-4 to TRBJ1-5, with D possibly matching TRBD1 (5 bases). With 3 bases removed from V and 6 bases from J, the gap between germline ends came to 12 bases. CDR3 size: 14 residues. Germline V gene data show CDR1 as MRHNA and CDR2 as SNTAGT. The DNA for the CDR3 is TGTGCCAGCAGTGAAGACAGCGGGGGTCAGCCCCAGCATTTT. Its translation is CASSEDSGGQPQHF.